This T cell receptor beta chain was sequenced in a study of OX40 agonist ivuxolimab in advanced cancers. Study-wide context: Ivuxolimab was delivered to patients intravenously every 2 weeks at doses spanning 0.01 to 10 mg/kg.

In regard to this clone: The antigen remains undetermined.

The repertoire was sequenced with immunoSEQ multiplex PCR; TCRdb's copy has only in-frame clones and lacks some. The table lists 80,000 or so clones, over 80% of them singletons. The V end lost 7 bases, the J end lost 1 base, and 11 bases lay between the germline ends. This CDR3 has 14 amino acids. The germline V gene encodes CDR1 MNHNS and CDR2 SASEGT. Findings and caveats of the study: Certain nonresponders additionally had low normalized T-cell clonal expansion.

V usage is TRBV6-1 and J usage is TRBJ1-5, with a tentative D call TRBD1 (5 bases). Sample: CD4+ or CD8+ T cells sorted from blood, taken in a trial of the OX40 agonist ivuxolimab. This receptor was identified in an adult with an advanced solid tumor such as melanoma, head and neck, liver or kidney cancer. The CDR3 region is CASNRDLSNQPQHF. As DNA, the CDR3 is TGTGCCAGCAATAGGGACCTAAGCAATCAGCCCCAGCATTTT.